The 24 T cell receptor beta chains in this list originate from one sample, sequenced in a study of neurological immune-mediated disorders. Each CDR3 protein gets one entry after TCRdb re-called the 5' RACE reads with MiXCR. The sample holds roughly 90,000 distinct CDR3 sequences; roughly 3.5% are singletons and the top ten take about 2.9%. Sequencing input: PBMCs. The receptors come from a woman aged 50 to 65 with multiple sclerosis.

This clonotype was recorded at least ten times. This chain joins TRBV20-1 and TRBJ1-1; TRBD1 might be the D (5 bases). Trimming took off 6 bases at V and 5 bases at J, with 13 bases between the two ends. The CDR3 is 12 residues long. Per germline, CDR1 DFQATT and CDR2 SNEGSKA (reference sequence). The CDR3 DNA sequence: TGCAGTGCGGCGGGGGGAAAGACTGAAGCTTTCTTT. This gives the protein CSAAGGKTEAFF.

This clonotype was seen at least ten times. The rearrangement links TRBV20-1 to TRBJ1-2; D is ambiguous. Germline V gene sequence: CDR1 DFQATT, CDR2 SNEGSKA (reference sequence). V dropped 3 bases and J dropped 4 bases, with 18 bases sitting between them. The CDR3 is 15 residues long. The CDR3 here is CSASLDLQEFYGYTF. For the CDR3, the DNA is TGCAGTGCTAGTTTAGATTTACAAGAGTTCTATGGCTACACCTTC.

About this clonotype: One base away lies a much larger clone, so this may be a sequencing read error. For the CDR3, the DNA is TGTGCCAGCACCTTCGCTGCCGGGAACACAGATACGCAGTATTTT. This gives the protein CASTFAAGNTDTQYF. The V and J genes are TRBV5-6 and TRBJ2-3; D is possibly TRBD2 (5 bases). The CDR3 is 15 residues long. V was pared by 6 bases and J by 2 bases, with 16 bases between. Germline-derived CDR1 and CDR2 are SGHDT and YYEEEE.

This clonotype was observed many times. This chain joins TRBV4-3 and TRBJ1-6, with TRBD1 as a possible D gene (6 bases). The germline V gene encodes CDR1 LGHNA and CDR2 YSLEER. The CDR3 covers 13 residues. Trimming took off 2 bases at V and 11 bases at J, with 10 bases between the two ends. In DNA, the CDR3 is TGCGCCAGCAGCCAATGGGCAGGGGCACCCCTCCACTTT. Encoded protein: CASSQWAGAPLHF.

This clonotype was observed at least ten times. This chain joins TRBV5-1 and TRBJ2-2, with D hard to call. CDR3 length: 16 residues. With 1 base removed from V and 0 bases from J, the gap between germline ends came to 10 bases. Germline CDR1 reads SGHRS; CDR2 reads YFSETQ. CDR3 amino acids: CASSLQRLANTGELFF. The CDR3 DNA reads TGCGCCAGCAGCTTGCAACGCCTCGCGAACACCGGGGAGCTGTTTTTT.

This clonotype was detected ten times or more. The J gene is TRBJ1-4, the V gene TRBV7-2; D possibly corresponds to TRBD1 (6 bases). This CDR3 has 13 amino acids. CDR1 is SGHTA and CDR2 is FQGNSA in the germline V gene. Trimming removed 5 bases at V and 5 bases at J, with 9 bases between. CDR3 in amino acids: CASSIDRNEKLFF. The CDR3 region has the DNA TGTGCCAGCAGCATAGACAGGAATGAAAAACTGTTTTTT.

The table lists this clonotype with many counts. CDR3 sequence (DNA): TGTGCCAGCAGCGAGGGGGCAGCGGGGGCCGACTACGAGCAGTACTTC. As protein: CASSEGAAGADYEQYF. The rearrangement uses TRBV9 and TRBJ2-7; D perhaps matches TRBD2 (8 bases). V lost 3 bases and J 3 bases, leaving 19 bases between the germline ends. The CDR3 covers 16 residues. Germline V lookup: CDR1 SGDLS, CDR2 YYNGEE.

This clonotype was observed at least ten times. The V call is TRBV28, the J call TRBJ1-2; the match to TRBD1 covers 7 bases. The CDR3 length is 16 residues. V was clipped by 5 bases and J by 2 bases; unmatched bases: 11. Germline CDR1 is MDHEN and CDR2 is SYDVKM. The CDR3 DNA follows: TGTGCCAGCAGTCAAAATCCGGGACAGAGGAACTATGGCTACACCTTC. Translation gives CASSQNPGQRNYGYTF.

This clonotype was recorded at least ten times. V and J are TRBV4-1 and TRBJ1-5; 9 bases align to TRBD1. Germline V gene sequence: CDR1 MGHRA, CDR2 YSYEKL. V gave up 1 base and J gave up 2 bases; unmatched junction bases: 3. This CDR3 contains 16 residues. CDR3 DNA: TGCGCCAGCAGCCAAGTATGGACAGGGGGCAATCAGCCCCAGCATTTT. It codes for CASSQVWTGGNQPQHF.

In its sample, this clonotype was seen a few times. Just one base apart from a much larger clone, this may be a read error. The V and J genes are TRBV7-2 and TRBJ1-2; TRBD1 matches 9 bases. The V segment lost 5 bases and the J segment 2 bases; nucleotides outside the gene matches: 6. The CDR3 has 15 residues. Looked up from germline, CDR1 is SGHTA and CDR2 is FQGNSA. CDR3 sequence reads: CASSQRTGANYGYTF. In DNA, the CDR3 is TGTGCCAGCAGCCAAAGGACAGGGGCCAACTATGGCTACACCTTC.

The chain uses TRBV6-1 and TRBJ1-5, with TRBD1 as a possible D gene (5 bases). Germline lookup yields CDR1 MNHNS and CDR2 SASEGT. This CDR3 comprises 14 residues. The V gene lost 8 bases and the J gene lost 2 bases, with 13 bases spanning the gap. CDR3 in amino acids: CASGTWGGNQPQHF. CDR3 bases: TGTGCCAGCGGGACGTGGGGAGGCAATCAGCCCCAGCATTTT.

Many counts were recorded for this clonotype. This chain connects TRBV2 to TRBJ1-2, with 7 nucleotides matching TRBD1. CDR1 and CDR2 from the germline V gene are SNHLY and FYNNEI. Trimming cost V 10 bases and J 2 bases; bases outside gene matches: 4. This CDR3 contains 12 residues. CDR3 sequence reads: CANEQGNYGYTF. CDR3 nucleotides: TGTGCCAACGAACAGGGGAACTATGGCTACACCTTC.

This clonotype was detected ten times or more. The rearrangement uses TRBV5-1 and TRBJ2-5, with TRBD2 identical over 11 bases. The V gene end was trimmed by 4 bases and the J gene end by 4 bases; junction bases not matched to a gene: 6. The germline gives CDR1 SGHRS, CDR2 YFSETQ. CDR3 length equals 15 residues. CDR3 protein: CASSQTSGASETQYF. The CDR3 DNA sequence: TGCGCCAGCAGCCAGACTAGCGGGGCCTCAGAGACCCAGTACTTC.

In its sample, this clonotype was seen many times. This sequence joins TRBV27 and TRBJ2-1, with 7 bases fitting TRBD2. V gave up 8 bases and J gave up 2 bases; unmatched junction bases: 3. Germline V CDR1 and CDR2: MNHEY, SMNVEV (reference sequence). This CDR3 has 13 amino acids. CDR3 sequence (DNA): TGTGCCAGCCGCGGGGGTACCTACAATGAGCAGTTCTTC. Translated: CASRGGTYNEQFF.

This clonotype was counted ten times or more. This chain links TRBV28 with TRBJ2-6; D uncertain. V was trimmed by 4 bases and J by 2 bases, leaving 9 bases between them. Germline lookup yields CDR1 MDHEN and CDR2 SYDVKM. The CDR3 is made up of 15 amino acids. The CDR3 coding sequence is TGTGCCAGCAGTTCGGTCAACCCTGGGGCCAACGTCCTGACTTTC. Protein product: CASSSVNPGANVLTF.

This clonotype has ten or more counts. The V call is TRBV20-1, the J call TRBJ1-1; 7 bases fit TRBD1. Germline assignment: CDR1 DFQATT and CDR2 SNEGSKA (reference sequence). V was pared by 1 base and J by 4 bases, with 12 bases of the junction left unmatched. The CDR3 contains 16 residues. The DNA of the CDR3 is TGCAGTGCTAGAGTAAGCAGGGGGGCGGGGAGCACTGAAGCTTTCTTT. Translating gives CSARVSRGAGSTEAFF.

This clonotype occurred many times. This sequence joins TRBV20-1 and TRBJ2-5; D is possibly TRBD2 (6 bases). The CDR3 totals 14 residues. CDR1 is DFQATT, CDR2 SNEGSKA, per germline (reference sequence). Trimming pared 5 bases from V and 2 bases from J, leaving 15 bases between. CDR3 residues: CSAGVSGVQETQYF. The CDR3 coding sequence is TGCAGTGCTGGGGTCTCGGGAGTTCAAGAGACCCAGTACTTC.

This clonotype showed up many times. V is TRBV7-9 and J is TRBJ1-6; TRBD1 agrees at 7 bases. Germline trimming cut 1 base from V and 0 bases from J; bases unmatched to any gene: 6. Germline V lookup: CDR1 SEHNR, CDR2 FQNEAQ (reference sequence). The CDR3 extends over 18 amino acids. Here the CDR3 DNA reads TGTGCCAGCAGCTTAGTGCCAGGGGGTGCCTCCTATAATTCACCCCTCCACTTT. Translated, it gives CASSLVPGGASYNSPLHF.

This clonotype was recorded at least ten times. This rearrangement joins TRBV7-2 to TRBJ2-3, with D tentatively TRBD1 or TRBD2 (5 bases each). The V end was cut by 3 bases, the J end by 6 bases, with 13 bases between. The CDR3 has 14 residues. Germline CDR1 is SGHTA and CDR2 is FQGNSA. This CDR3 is CASSFWGSADTQYF. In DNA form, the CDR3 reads TGTGCCAGCAGCTTTTGGGGGTCGGCGGATACGCAGTATTTT.

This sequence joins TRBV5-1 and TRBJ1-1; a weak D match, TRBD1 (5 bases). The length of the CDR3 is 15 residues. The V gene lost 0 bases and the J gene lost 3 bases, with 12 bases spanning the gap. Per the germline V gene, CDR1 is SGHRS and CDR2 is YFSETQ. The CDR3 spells CASSLDTGRYTEAFF. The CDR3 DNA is TGCGCCAGCAGCTTGGATACGGGACGCTACACTGAAGCTTTCTTT.

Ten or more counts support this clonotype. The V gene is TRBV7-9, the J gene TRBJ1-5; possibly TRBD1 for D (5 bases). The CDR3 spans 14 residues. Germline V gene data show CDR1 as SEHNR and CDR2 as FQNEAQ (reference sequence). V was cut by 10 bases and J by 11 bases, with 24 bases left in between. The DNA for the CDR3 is TGTGCCAACCCCCCCCGGGGGTCACGTTTGGCCCAGCATTTT. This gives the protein CANPPRGSRLAQHF.

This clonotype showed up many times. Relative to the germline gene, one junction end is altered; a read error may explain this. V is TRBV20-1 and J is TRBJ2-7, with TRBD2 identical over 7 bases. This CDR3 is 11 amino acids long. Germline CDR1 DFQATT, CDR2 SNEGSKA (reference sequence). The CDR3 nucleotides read TGCAGTGCTAGAGGGGGCGGGACTATGTTTTTC. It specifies CSARGGGTMFF.

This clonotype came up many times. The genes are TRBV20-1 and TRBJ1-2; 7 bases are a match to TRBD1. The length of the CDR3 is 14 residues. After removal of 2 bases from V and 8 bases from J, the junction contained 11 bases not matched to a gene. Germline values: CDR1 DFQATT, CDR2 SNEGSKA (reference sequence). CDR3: CSARQVSRGGGYTF. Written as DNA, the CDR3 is TGCAGTGCTAGACAAGTCAGCAGGGGGGGCGGCTACACCTTC.

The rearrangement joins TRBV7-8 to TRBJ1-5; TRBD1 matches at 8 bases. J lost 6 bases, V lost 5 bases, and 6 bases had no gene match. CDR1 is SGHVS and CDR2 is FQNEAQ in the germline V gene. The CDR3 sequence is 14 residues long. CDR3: CASSPRTGFQPQHF. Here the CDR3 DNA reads TGTGCCAGCAGCCCGAGGACAGGGTTTCAGCCCCAGCATTTT.